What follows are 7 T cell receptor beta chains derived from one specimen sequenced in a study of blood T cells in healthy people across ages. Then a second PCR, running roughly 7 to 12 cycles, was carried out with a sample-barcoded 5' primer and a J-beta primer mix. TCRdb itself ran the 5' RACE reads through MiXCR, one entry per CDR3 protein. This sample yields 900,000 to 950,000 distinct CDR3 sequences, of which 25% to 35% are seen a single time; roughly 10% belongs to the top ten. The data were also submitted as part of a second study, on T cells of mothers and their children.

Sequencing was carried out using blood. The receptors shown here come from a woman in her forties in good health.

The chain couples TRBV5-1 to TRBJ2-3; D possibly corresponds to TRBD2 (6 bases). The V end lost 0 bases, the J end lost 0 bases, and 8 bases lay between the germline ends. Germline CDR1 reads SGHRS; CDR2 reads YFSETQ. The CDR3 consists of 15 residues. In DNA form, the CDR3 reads TGCGCCAGCAGCTTGGACGGGAGAAGCACAGATACGCAGTATTTT. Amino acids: CASSLDGRSTDTQYF.

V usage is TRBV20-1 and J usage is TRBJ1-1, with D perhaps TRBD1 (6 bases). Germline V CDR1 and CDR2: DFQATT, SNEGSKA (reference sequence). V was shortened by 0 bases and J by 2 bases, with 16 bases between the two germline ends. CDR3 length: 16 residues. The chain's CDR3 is CSARDGTRTDNTEAFF. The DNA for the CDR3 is TGCAGTGCTAGAGATGGTACTAGGACAGACAACACTGAAGCTTTCTTT.

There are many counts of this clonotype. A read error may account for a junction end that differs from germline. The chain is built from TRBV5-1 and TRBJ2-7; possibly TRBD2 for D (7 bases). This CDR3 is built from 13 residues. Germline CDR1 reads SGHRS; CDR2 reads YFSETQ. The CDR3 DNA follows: TGTGCCAGCAGCTTCGCGGGGGCGGGAGAGCAGTACTTC. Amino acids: CASSFAGAGEQYF.

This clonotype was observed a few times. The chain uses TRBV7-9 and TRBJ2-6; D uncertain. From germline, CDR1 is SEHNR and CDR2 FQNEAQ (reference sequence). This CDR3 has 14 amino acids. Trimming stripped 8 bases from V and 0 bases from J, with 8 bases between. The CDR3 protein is CASSNRSGANVLTF. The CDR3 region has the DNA TGTGCCAGCTCTAACCGCTCTGGGGCCAACGTCCTGACTTTC. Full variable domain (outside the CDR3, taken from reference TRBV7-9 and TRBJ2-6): DTGVSQNPRHKITKRGQNVTFRCDPISEHNRLYWYRQTLGQGPEFLTYFQNEAQLEKSRLLSDRFSAERPKGSFSTLEIQRTEQGDSAMYLCASSNRSGANVLTFGAGSRLTVL.

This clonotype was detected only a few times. In DNA form, the CDR3 reads TGCAGTGCTTTATCCACAGGGAGGTGGAATCAGCCCCAGCATTTT. Translating gives CSALSTGRWNQPQHF. This sequence joins TRBV20-1 and TRBJ1-5; D perhaps matches TRBD1 (6 bases). V was trimmed by 5 bases and J by 4 bases, leaving 18 bases between them. CDR1 is DFQATT and CDR2 is SNEGSKA in the germline V gene (reference sequence). This CDR3 is built from 15 residues.

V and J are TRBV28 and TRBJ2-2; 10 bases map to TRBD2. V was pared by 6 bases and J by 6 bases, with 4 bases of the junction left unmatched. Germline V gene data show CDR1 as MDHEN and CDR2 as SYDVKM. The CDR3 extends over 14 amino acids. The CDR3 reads CASRPTSGSGELFF. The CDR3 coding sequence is TGTGCCAGCAGACCGACTAGCGGGTCCGGGGAGCTGTTTTTT.

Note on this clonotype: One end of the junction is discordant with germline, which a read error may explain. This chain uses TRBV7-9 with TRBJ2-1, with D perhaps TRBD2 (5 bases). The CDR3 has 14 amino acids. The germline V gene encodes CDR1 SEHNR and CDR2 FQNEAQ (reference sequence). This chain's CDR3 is CASTLLGTYNEQFF. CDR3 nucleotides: TGTGCCAGCACCTTACTAGGAACTTACAATGAGCAGTTCTTC.